Listed here are 28 T cell receptor beta chains from one sample, sequenced in a study of T cells expressing NK-cell markers. TCRdb re-called the 5' RACE reads; every CDR3 protein appears as one record, without DNA. The sample features approximately 420,000 distinct CDR3 sequences, with around 10% in its top ten. The material sequenced was blood T cells: a sorted CD56 or NKG2C T cell subset, CD4+ or CD8+ T cells, or bulk PBMC T cells (not recorded which). These receptors came from a woman in her forties or fifties in good health.

This sequence joins TRBV20-1 and TRBJ2-5; TCRdb lists TRBD1, though no DNA is available to test this call. The CDR3 extends over 14 amino acids. Germline CDR1 is DFQATT and CDR2 is SNEGSKA (reference sequence). CDR3: CSARDLAGGETQYF.

The V call is TRBV6-1, the J call TRBJ1-5. Germline CDR1 MNHNS, CDR2 SASEGT. CDR3 length equals 14 residues. CDR3 sequence reads: CASSETDRMTPQHF.

This chain uses TRBV18 with TRBJ2-6. CDR3 size: 17 residues. CDR1 and CDR2 (germline): KGHSH, LQKENI. CDR3 sequence reads: CASSPPPGSSGANVLTF.

The chain couples TRBV10-3 to TRBJ1-1. The CDR3 consists of 15 residues. Germline assignment: CDR1 ENHRY and CDR2 SYGVKD. CDR3 in amino acids: CAISDEARGHTEAFF.

The chain combines TRBV9 with TRBJ2-7; checking the TCRdb D call of TRBD2 is not possible without DNA. The V gene's germline CDR1 is SGDLS and CDR2 YYNGEE. This CDR3 has 16 amino acids. The CDR3 spells CASSVGGLAGPYEQYF. Full variable domain (remainder filled in from reference TRBV9 and TRBJ2-7): DSGVTQTPKHLITATGQRVTLRCSPRSGDLSVYWYQQSLDQGLQFLIQYYNGEERAKGNILERFSAQQFPDLHSELNLSSLELGDSALYFCASSVGGLAGPYEQYFGPGTRLTVT.

This chain links TRBV10-3 with TRBJ2-3; the D call from TCRdb, TRBD2, cannot be confirmed without DNA. The CDR3 is 13 residues long. Looked up from germline, CDR1 is ENHRY and CDR2 is SYGVKD. CDR3 amino acids: CAKREGLGDTQYF.

The chain has TRBV7-6 and TRBJ2-5. This CDR3 contains 15 residues. Germline V gives CDR1 SGHVS, CDR2 FNYEAQ. The CDR3 loop is CASSLAPVSQETQYF.

The chain joins TRBV5-1 to TRBJ2-1; the TRBD1 assignment by TCRdb is unverifiable without DNA. This CDR3 region has 16 residues. Looked up from germline, CDR1 is SGHRS and CDR2 is YFSETQ. The CDR3 region is CASSLGPTGSYNEQFF. Together with reference TRBV5-1 and TRBJ2-1, the CDR3 gives the full variable domain: KAGVTQTPRYLIKTRGQQVTLSCSPISGHRSVSWYQQTPGQGLQFLFEYFSETQRNKGNFPGRFSGRQFSNSRSEMNVSTLELGDSALYLCASSLGPTGSYNEQFFGPGTRLTVL.

This CDR3 is CSAGPNSVETQYF. The chain combines TRBV29-1 with TRBJ2-5. The germline V gene encodes CDR1 SQVTM and CDR2 ANQGSEA. This CDR3 region has 13 residues.

The chain is built from TRBV7-3 and TRBJ2-2. There are 14 residues in the CDR3. Germline values: CDR1 SGHTA, CDR2 FQGTGA. The CDR3 is CASSPTLSTGELFF. Filled out from reference TRBV7-3 and TRBJ2-2, the complete variable domain reads GAGVSQTPSNKVTEKGKYVELRCDPISGHTALYWYRQSLGQGPEFLIYFQGTGAADDSGLPNDRFFAVRPEGSVSTLKIQRTERGDSAVYLCASSPTLSTGELFFGEGSRLTVL.

The chain is built from TRBV5-1 and TRBJ2-3. In germline, CDR1 is SGHRS, CDR2 YFSETQ. The CDR3 runs 13 residues. CDR3 protein: CASSAISTDTQYF.

The chain recombines TRBV15 with TRBJ2-1; the TRBD1 assignment by TCRdb is unverifiable without DNA. The CDR3 spans 14 residues. The germline V gene encodes CDR1 LNHNV and CDR2 YYDKDF (reference sequence). CDR3 loop: CATSEEGPYNEQFF.

The V call is TRBV12-3 or TRBV12-4, the J call TRBJ1-1. CDR3 size: 13 residues. CDR3 amino acids: CASRVPSRTEAFF.

The V and J genes are TRBV5-1 and TRBJ2-1; TCRdb designates TRBD2, a call that cannot be tested without DNA. Germline CDR1 reads SGHRS; CDR2 reads YFSETQ. This CDR3 has 15 residues. CDR3 protein: CASSPQAGVVNEQFF.

The chain employs TRBV7-9 and TRBJ2-4; checking the TCRdb D call of TRBD1 is not possible without DNA. Germline assignment: CDR1 SEHNR and CDR2 FQNEAQ (reference sequence). This CDR3 comprises 15 residues. The CDR3 protein is CASSLLEKKGSIQYF.

This chain connects TRBV7-6 to TRBJ2-5; checking the TCRdb D call of TRBD1 is not possible without DNA. CDR3 length equals 16 residues. Germline V CDR1 and CDR2: SGHVS, FNYEAQ. The CDR3: CASSPGTGYEQETQYF.

The chain carries TRBV12-3 or TRBV12-4 and TRBJ1-5; TCRdb picks TRBD1, but there is no DNA to check that call. The CDR3 consists of 15 residues. The CDR3 sequence: CASSRPGQSNQPQHF.

The rearrangement joins TRBV20-1 to TRBJ2-5; TCRdb's D call, TRBD2, is unchecked because there is no DNA. Germline V lookup: CDR1 DFQATT, CDR2 SNEGSKA (reference sequence). CDR3 length equals 16 residues. CDR3 region: CSARDPPSGLEETQYF.

The chain joins TRBV9 to TRBJ2-2. Germline CDR1 reads SGDLS; CDR2 reads YYNGEE. The CDR3 extends over 12 amino acids. The CDR3 loop is CASSVGTGELFF.

This sequence joins TRBV12-3 or TRBV12-4 and TRBJ2-3; TCRdb's assignment of TRBD2 cannot be checked, as there is no DNA. This CDR3 has 13 amino acids. CDR3 loop: CASSPPATDTQYF.

The J gene is TRBJ2-1, the V gene TRBV7-2. The CDR3 spans 15 residues. Germline V gene sequence: CDR1 SGHTA, CDR2 FQGNSA. CDR3 protein: CASSFDWVDRNEQFF.

This chain connects TRBV6-5 to TRBJ2-1; TCRdb proposes TRBD1, but this gene call is untestable without DNA. The CDR3 covers 12 residues. Germline CDR1 is MNHEY and CDR2 is SVGAGI. The CDR3 loop reads CASSPGPNEQFF.

This rearrangement joins TRBV20-1 to TRBJ1-4. CDR1 and CDR2 from the germline V gene are DFQATT and SNEGSKA (reference sequence). The CDR3 covers 13 residues. CDR3 protein: CSASKGKVEKLFF.

The rearrangement uses TRBV3-1 and TRBJ1-4. The CDR3 length is 17 residues. Germline CDR1 and CDR2: LGHDT and YNNKEL (reference sequence). The chain's CDR3 is CASSLRASGAGNEKLFF.

The V call is TRBV25-1, the J call TRBJ2-3; the TRBD2 assignment by TCRdb is unverifiable without DNA. CDR3 length equals 17 residues. Germline V gene data show CDR1 as MGHDK and CDR2 as SYGVNS. The CDR3 loop reads CASSEEEPSGITDTQYF.

V usage is TRBV3-1 and J usage is TRBJ2-2; TCRdb reports TRBD2, a call that lacks DNA to check it against. Germline CDR1 is LGHDT and CDR2 is YNNKEL (reference sequence). This CDR3 region has 12 residues. This CDR3 is CASSLGLRELFF.

This rearrangement joins TRBV2 to TRBJ1-5; TCRdb names TRBD1, which stays unverified in the absence of DNA. Germline CDR1 and CDR2: SNHLY and FYNNEI. This CDR3 is built from 12 residues. CDR3 residues: CASSARGVAQHF.

The rearrangement uses TRBV5-1 and TRBJ1-1. Germline lookup yields CDR1 SGHRS and CDR2 YFSETQ. The CDR3 spans 15 residues. The CDR3 loop reads CASSQLRGGVTEAFF. Combining the CDR3 with reference TRBV5-1 and TRBJ1-1 gives the whole variable domain KAGVTQTPRYLIKTRGQQVTLSCSPISGHRSVSWYQQTPGQGLQFLFEYFSETQRNKGNFPGRFSGRQFSNSRSEMNVSTLELGDSALYLCASSQLRGGVTEAFFGQGTRLTVV.